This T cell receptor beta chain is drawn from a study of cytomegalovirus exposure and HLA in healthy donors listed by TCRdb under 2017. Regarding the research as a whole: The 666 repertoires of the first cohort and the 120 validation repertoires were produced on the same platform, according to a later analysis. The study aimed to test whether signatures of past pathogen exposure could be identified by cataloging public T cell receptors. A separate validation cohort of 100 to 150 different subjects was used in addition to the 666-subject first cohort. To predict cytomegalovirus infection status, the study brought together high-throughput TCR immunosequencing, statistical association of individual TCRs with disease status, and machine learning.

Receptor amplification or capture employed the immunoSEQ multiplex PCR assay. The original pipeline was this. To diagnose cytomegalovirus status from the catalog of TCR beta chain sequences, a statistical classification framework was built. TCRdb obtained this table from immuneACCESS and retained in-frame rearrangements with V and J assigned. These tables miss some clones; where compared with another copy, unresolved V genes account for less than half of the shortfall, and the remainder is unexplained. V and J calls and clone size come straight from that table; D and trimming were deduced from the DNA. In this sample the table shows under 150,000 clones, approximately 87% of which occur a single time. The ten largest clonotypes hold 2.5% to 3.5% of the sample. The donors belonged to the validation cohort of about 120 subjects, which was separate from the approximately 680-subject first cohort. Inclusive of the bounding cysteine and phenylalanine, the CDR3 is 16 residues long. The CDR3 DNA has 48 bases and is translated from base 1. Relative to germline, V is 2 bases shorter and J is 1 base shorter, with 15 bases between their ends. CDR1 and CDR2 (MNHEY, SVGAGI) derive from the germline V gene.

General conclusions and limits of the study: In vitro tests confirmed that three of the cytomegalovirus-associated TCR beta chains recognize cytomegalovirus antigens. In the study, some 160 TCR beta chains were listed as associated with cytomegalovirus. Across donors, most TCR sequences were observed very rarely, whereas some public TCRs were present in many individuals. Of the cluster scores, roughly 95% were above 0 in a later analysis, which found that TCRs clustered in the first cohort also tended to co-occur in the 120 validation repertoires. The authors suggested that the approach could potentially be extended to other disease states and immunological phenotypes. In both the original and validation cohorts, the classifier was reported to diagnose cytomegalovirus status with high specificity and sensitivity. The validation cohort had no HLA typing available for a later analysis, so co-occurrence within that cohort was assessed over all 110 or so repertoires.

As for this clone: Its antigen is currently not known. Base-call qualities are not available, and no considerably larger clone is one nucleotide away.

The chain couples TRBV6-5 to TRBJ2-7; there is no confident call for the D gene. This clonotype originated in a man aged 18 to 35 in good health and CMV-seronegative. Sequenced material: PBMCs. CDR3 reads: CASSYTPTLISYEQYF. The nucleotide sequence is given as TGTGCCAGCAGTTACACGCCGACTCTTATATCCTACGAGCAGTACTTC.